This is a list of T cell receptor beta chains from one sample in a study of T cells in Graves' hyperthyroidism and ophthalmopathy. TCRdb fed the multiplex PCR reads into MiXCR, producing one record per CDR3 protein. The table includes more than 300,000 distinct CDR3 sequences, about 18% detected once. The sample comprised blood. The origin of the receptors is a woman in her 30s with Graves' hyperthyroidism that later progressed to Graves' ophthalmopathy. Each CDR3 is given with its conserved first and last residue. D genes are given only for firm matches. The size of a clone is reported for some rows only, either as once, few or many, or as a class for expanded clones.

clone_size | j_call | cdr3_length | d_call | v_call | cdr3_aa | cdr3_nt
NA | TRBJ1-1 | 12 | NA | TRBV7-9 | CASSLEVGTAFF | TGTGCCAGCAGCTTAGAGGTGGGGACGGCTTTCTTT
many | TRBJ1-1 | 16 | NA | TRBV7-9 | CASSSRQKFLNTEAFF | TGTGCCAGCAGCTCGAGACAAAAATTTCTGAACACTGAAGCTTTCTTT
NA | TRBJ2-5 | 18 | TRBD2 | TRBV20-1 | CSARKGLLRAGVGETQYF | TGCAGTGCTAGAAAGGGTCTTTTAAGGGCGGGAGTCGGGGAGACCCAGTACTTC
once | TRBJ1-2 | 14 | TRBD1 | TRBV19 | CAGSPTGTRYGDTF | TGTGCCGGTAGCCCGACAGGGACTCGCTATGGCGACACCTTC
many | TRBJ2-1 | 14 | TRBD2 | TRBV20-1 | CSVTSASSYNEQFF | TGCAGTGTTACTAGCGCGAGCTCCTACAATGAGCAGTTCTTC
few | TRBJ2-3 | 16 | TRBD1 | TRBV5-6 | CASSLWGQRETDTQYF | TGTGCCAGCAGCTTGTGGGGACAGAGAGAAACAGATACGCAGTATTTT
NA | TRBJ2-7 | 14 | NA | TRBV20-1 | CSARGRAASYEQYF | TGCAGTGCTAGAGGGCGGGCGGCCTCCTACGAGCAGTACTTC
NA | TRBJ2-7 | 15 | NA | TRBV4-1 | CASSQDSTGAYEQYF | TGCGCCAGCAGCCAAGACTCTACGGGAGCCTACGAGCAGTACTTC
NA | TRBJ2-7 | 15 | NA | TRBV2 | CASSELVGATYEQYF | TGTGCCAGCAGTGAACTGGTAGGTGCAACCTACGAGCAGTACTTC
many | TRBJ2-7 | 14 | TRBD1 | TRBV19 | CASSPGQGFYEQYF | TGTGCCAGTAGCCCGGGACAGGGCTTCTACGAGCAGTACTTC
NA | TRBJ2-3 | 18 | TRBD2 | TRBV7-8 | CASSLRTSGGSITDTQYF | TGTGCCAGCAGCTTACGGACTAGCGGGGGCTCCATCACAGATACGCAGTATTTT
NA | TRBJ2-2 | 17 | TRBD2 | TRBV3-1 | CAGSQFSSSGNTGELFF | TGTGCCGGCAGCCAATTCTCTTCTAGCGGGAACACCGGGGAGCTGTTTTTT
few | TRBJ1-4 | 15 | TRBD1 | TRBV10-3 | CAISERDRSNEKLFF | TGTGCCATCAGTGAGCGGGACAGGTCTAATGAAAAACTGTTTTTT
many | TRBJ2-7 | 16 | NA | TRBV5-6 | CASSPSYSRSSYEQYF | TGTGCCAGCAGCCCCTCCTATTCGCGGAGCTCCTACGAGCAGTACTTC
many | TRBJ1-5 | 13 | NA | TRBV10-3 | CAISESENQPQHF | TGTGCCATCAGTGAGTCAGAAAATCAGCCCCAGCATTTT
many | TRBJ2-7 | 16 | TRBD1 | TRBV9 | CASSLTDRSGSYEQYF | TGTGCCAGCAGCCTCACGGACAGGTCTGGGTCCTACGAGCAGTACTTC
once | TRBJ2-2 | 14 | NA | TRBV7-9 | CASSLWGAAGELFF | TGTGCCAGCAGCTTATGGGGAGCCGCCGGGGAGCTGTTTTTT
once | TRBJ1-2 | 14 | NA | TRBV7-2 | CASSLRGAGYGYTF | TGTGCCAGCAGTCTGCGGGGGGCTGGCTATGGCTACACCTTC
NA | TRBJ1-2 | 13 | NA | TRBV19 | CATKKDPMRGYTF | TGTGCCACTAAAAAGGACCCGATGAGAGGCTACACCTTC
few | TRBJ2-2 | 16 | NA | TRBV28 | CASSSPREGTTGELFF | TGTGCCAGCAGTTCCCCCCGAGAAGGGACAACCGGGGAGCTGTTTTTT
many | TRBJ2-1 | 17 | NA | TRBV28 | CASSPQDGYSSYNEQFF | TGTGCCAGCAGTCCGCAGGACGGGTATAGCTCCTACAATGAGCAGTTCTTC
many | TRBJ2-7 | 18 | TRBD2 | TRBV2 | CASSEAGTSGRLTYEQYF | TGTGCCAGCAGTGAAGCCGGGACTAGCGGGAGGCTTACCTACGAGCAGTACTTC
few | TRBJ2-2 | 20 | NA | TRBV14 | CASSQDIRGRAEPLTGELFF | TGTGCCAGCAGCCAAGATATTAGAGGCCGGGCAGAGCCGCTCACCGGGGAGCTGTTTTTT
many | TRBJ2-7 | 16 | NA | TRBV6-2/TRBV6-3 | CASSTSLNRDLFEQYF | TGTGCCAGCAGCACTTCCCTTAACAGGGATTTATTTGAGCAGTACTTC
many | TRBJ2-7 | 15 | TRBD2 | TRBV20-1 | CSARIREGRLDEQYF | TGCAGTGCTAGAATCCGGGAGGGCCGTCTGGACGAGCAGTACTTC
few | TRBJ2-4 | 18 | TRBD1 | TRBV4-1 | CASSQRGRLQGAFDIQYF | TGCGCCAGCAGCCAGAGGGGGAGGCTCCAGGGGGCGTTCGACATTCAGTACTTC
few | TRBJ2-4 | 14 | NA | TRBV20-1 | CSARDPSRGDIQYF | TGCAGTGCTAGAGATCCGAGCAGGGGGGACATTCAGTACTTC
few | TRBJ2-1 | 16 | TRBD2 | TRBV15 | CATSRGTSLEKNEQFF | TGTGCCACCAGCAGAGGGACTAGCTTAGAGAAGAATGAGCAGTTCTTC